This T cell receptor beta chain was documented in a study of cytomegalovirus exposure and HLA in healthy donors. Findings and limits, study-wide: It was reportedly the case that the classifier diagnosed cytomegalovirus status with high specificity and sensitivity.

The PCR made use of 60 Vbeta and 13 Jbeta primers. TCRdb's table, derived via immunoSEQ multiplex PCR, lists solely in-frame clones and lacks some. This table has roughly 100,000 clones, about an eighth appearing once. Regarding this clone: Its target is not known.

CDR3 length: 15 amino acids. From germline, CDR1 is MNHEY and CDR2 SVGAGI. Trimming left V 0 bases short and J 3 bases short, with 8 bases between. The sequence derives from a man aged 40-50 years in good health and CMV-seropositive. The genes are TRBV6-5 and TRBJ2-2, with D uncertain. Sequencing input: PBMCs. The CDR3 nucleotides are TGTGCCAGCAGTTACTCGTGGCCCTACACCGGGGAGCTGTTTTTT. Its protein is CASSYSWPYTGELFF.